The 12 T cell receptor beta chains presented below share a single source sample, sequenced in a study of T cells in Graves' hyperthyroidism and ophthalmopathy. The source material, RNA transcripts, was used to amplify TCR beta CDR3 regions. First-round RT-PCR with HTBI primers amplified the TCR CDR3 region. MiXCR, run by TCRdb on the multiplex PCR reads, gives a single entry per CDR3 protein. The sample has some 250,000 distinct CDR3 sequences; about 14% are singletons. The sequenced sample consisted of blood. Receptor source: a woman aged 40 to 49 with Graves' hyperthyroidism that later progressed to Graves' ophthalmopathy.

This clonotype was picked up many times. The chain employs TRBV27 and TRBJ2-2; 13 bases line up with TRBD2. Germline V lookup: CDR1 MNHEY, CDR2 SMNVEV (reference sequence). This CDR3 region has 17 residues. Trimming removed 7 bases from V and 3 bases from J; junction bases left unmatched: 8. The CDR3 region has the DNA TGTGCCAGCAAACCCGGGACTAGCGGGATGTACACCGGGGAGCTGTTTTTT. Its translation is CASKPGTSGMYTGELFF.

This clonotype was observed many times. The chain is built from TRBV27 and TRBJ2-1, with 8 nucleotides matching TRBD2. The V and J ends lost 4 bases and 7 bases, in that order; junction bases with no gene match: 12. There are 16 residues in the CDR3. Germline lookup yields CDR1 MNHEY and CDR2 SMNVEV (reference sequence). The CDR3 region has the DNA TGTGCCAGCAGTTCCCCCTCGGGACTAGGTTATAATGAGCAGTTCTTC. As protein: CASSSPSGLGYNEQFF.

This clonotype was counted ten times or more. The chain employs TRBV3-1 and TRBJ1-2; D remains ambiguous. Germline V gene sequence: CDR1 LGHDT, CDR2 YNNKEL (reference sequence). The CDR3 is made up of 12 amino acids. Between the trimmed V and J ends, which lost 4 bases and 8 bases, there was a span of 11 bases. The chain's CDR3 is CASSLSLVGYTF. CDR3 nucleotide sequence: TGTGCCAGCAGCCTCTCCCTCGTCGGCTACACCTTC.

On this clonotype itself: Given the absence of the conserved phenylalanine or tryptophan at the CDR3 end, a read error is likely. It is unclear where the CDR3 begins or ends on the DNA, so no DNA is shown, and the CDR3 is as TCRdb lists it. This chain links TRBV5-4 with TRBJ2-3; TRBD1, as called in the table, went unchecked against the DNA. The CDR3 extends over 13 residues, inclusive of both ends. The germline CDR1 and CDR2 sequences are SGHNT and YYREEE (reference sequence). This CDR3 reads CASSRTGTDTQYL.

This chain uses TRBV11-3 with TRBJ1-2; D unresolved. Trimming removed 1 base from V and 7 bases from J, with 10 bases in between. Germline assignment: CDR1 SGHNT and CDR2 YENEEA. The CDR3 runs to 13 residues. CDR3 in amino acids: CASSLVQVAGYTF. DNA for the CDR3: TGTGCCAGCAGCTTAGTTCAGGTGGCTGGCTACACCTTC.

This clonotype was counted at least ten times. The V and J genes are TRBV9 and TRBJ2-1; 10 bases line up with TRBD2. Germline CDR1 SGDLS, CDR2 YYNGEE. The CDR3 covers 16 residues. V trimming: 1 base; J trimming: 6 bases; junction bases outside the gene matches: 7. CDR3 in DNA: TGTGCCAGCAGCGTAACCCAGCGGGAGGGCCTCAATGAGCAGTTCTTC. Encoded protein: CASSVTQREGLNEQFF.

This clonotype was observed many times. The V gene is TRBV20-1, the J gene TRBJ1-5, with D possibly TRBD1 on 5 matching bases. V lost 6 bases and J 2 bases, leaving 17 bases between the germline ends. CDR1 DFQATT and CDR2 SNEGSKA come from the germline V gene (reference sequence). CDR3 length equals 15 residues. CDR3 loop: CSALGEAVGNQPQHF. The DNA for the CDR3 is TGCAGTGCCTTAGGGGAGGCAGTTGGCAATCAGCCCCAGCATTTT.

Many counts were recorded for this clonotype. The chain links TRBV9 to TRBJ2-1; D is unclear. This CDR3 region has 16 residues. V was clipped by 1 base and J by 0 bases, with 11 bases between them. In germline, CDR1 is SGDLS, CDR2 YYNGEE. DNA for the CDR3: TGTGCCAGCAGCGTAAGCGCCCATCTCTCCTACAATGAGCAGTTCTTC. This sequence encodes CASSVSAHLSYNEQFF.

In this sample, this clonotype turned up many times. The chain recombines TRBV7-9 with TRBJ2-1; D unresolved. CDR1 and CDR2 (germline): SEHNR, FQNEAQ (reference sequence). Trimming removed 7 bases from V and 2 bases from J, with 9 bases in between. CDR3 length equals 13 residues. CDR3: CASTPKAYNEQFF. CDR3 DNA: TGTGCCAGCACCCCGAAAGCCTACAATGAGCAGTTCTTC.

The table lists this clonotype with many counts. V usage is TRBV27 and J usage is TRBJ2-7, with 12 bases that match TRBD2. Germline lookup yields CDR1 MNHEY and CDR2 SMNVEV (reference sequence). Germline trimming cut 5 bases from V and 2 bases from J; bases unmatched to any gene: 1. This CDR3 contains 14 residues. The CDR3 DNA is TGTGCCAGCAGTCGGACTAGCGGGGCCTACGAGCAGTACTTC. This codes for CASSRTSGAYEQYF.

The sample holds many counts of this clonotype. The V and J genes are TRBV6-2 or TRBV6-3 and TRBJ2-1, with D uncertain. Between the trimmed V and J ends, which lost 0 bases and 9 bases, there was a span of 15 bases. The germline gives CDR1 MNHEY, CDR2 SVGEGT. The CDR3 sequence is 15 residues long. The CDR3 reads CASSYSIGLVIEQFF. CDR3 sequence (DNA): TGTGCCAGCAGTTACTCGATCGGGCTAGTAATTGAGCAGTTCTTC.

As DNA, the CDR3 is TGCGCCAGCAGCCAAACCCCAGGGGTCACTGAAGCTTTCTTT. Translation: CASSQTPGVTEAFF. The V gene is TRBV4-1, the J gene TRBJ1-1; the D gene is possibly TRBD1 (6 bases). The CDR3 consists of 14 residues. CDR1 is MGHRA, CDR2 YSYEKL, per germline. The V end lost 2 bases, the J end lost 4 bases, and 11 bases lay between the germline ends.